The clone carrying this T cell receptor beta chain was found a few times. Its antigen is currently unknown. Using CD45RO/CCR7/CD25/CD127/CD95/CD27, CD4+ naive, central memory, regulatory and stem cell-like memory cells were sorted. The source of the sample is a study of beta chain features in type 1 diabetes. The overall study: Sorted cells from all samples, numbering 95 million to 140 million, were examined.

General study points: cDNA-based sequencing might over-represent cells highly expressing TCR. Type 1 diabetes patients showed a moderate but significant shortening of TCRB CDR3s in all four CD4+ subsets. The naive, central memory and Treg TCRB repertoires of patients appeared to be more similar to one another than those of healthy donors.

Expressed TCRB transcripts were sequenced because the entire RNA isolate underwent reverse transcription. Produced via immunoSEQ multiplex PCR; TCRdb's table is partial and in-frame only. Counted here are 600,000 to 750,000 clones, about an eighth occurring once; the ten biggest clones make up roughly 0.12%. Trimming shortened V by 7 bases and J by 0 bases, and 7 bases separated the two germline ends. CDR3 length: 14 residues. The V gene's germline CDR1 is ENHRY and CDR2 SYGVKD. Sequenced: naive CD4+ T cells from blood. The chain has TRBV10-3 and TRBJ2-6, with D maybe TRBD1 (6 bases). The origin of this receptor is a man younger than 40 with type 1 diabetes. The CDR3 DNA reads TGTGCCATCACAGGGGACTCTGGGGCCAACGTCCTGACTTTC. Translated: CAITGDSGANVLTF.